This T cell receptor beta chain was sequenced in a study of Ad26.COV2.S vaccination and SARS-CoV-2 variants. Study as a whole: Intramuscularly, Ad26.COV2.S was given either once or twice, 56 days apart.

The sample's treatment: around 19 received Ad26.COV2.S at low or high dose, single or two shots; 5 received placebo; per-sample allocation not given. The samples were gathered on day 63 after the first injection of vaccine or placebo. As for this clone: Other nucleotide sequences in the sample specify the same CDR3.

Trimming took 7 bases from V and 0 from J, leaving 10 bases between them. The CDR3 covers 14 residues. CDR1 is LNHDA and CDR2 is SQIVND in the germline V gene (reference sequence). Generated by immunoSEQ multiplex PCR, the TCRdb table keeps only in-frame clones and is missing some. The sample consists of hundreds of thousands of clones, roughly 90% of them appearing once. This receptor was identified in a person aged 18-60 years who received the Ad26.COV2.S COVID-19 vaccine or a placebo. Specimen: peripheral blood, collected in a trial of Ad26.COV2.S vaccine versus placebo. V and J are TRBV19 and TRBJ1-3, with unresolved D. As DNA, the CDR3 is TGTGCCAGTACGGACGGAAGCTCTGGAAACACCATATATTTT. Translating it yields CASTDGSSGNTIYF. Complete variable domain (other parts from reference TRBV19 and TRBJ1-3): DGGITQSPKYLFRKEGQNVTLSCEQNLNHDAMYWYRQDPGQGLRLIYYSQIVNDFQKGDIAEGYSVSREKKESFPLTVTSAQKNPTAFYLCASTDGSSGNTIYFGEGSWLTVV.